The clone carrying this TCR beta chain was found a few times. TCRdb reprocessed the 5' RACE reads with MiXCR, giving one entry per CDR3 protein. The table shows around 37,000 distinct CDR3 sequences, with 25% to 30% occurring only once. Germline V CDR1 and CDR2: MNHEY, SMNVEV (reference sequence). The CDR3 has 13 residues. V dropped 3 bases and J dropped 6 bases, with 12 bases sitting between them. The genes are TRBV27 and TRBJ2-7, with D maybe TRBD2 (6 bases). This sequence originates from a female donor with breast cancer. Material: memory CD4+ T cells sorted from a lymph node. Subset in this sample: memory CD4+ T cells, CD4+CD45RO+CD25-. CDR3 amino acids: CASSFGDSFEQYF. CDR3 in DNA: TGTGCCAGCAGTTTCGGGGACTCTTTCGAGCAGTACTTC.